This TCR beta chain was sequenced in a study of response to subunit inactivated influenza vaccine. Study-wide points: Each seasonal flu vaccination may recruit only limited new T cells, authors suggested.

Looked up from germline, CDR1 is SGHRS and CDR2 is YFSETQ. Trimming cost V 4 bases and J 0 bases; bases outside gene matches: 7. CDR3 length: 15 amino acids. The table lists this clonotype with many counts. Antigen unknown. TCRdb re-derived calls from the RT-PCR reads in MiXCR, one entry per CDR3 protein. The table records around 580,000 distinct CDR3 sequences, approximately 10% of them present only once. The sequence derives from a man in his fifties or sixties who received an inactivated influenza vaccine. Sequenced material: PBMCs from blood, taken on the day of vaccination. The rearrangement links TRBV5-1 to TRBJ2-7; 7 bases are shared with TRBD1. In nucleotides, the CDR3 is TGCGCCAGCAGCACAGGGGTTTTAGTCTCCTACGAGCAGTACTTC. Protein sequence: CASSTGVLVSYEQYF.